This T cell receptor beta chain was sequenced during a study of T-cell reconstitution after alpha-beta-depleted transplantation in children. Regarding the study as a whole: At the one-year point after transplant, T-cell counts and TCRbeta diversity were found to come mostly from T cells that had been newly produced. Roughly two months post-transplant, alpha-beta T cells reportedly originated from several hundred graft clones that had expanded. TCRbeta diversity was high at day 60 in some patients (a result of surviving recipient T cells and thymic progenitors).

Molecular barcoding with unique molecular identifiers was used for the TCRbeta library. TCRdb passed the PCR reads through MiXCR, listing each CDR3 protein once. This sample has approximately 500,000 distinct CDR3 sequences, with approximately 10% found just once. This clonotype was detected many times. Its antigen is unknown. Trimming removed 2 bases from V and 2 bases from J; junction bases left unmatched: 7. The CDR3 consists of 16 residues. Germline V gene lookup returns CDR1 LGHDT and CDR2 YNNKEL (reference sequence). J is TRBJ2-5 and V is TRBV3-1; TRBD2 agrees at 8 bases. The receptor's source is a child aged 2-15 years with inherited bone marrow failure, due to receive a stem cell transplant. The sequences come from PBMCs, collected before TCRalphabeta/CD19-depleted stem cell transplant. The DNA of the CDR3 is TGTGCCAGCAGCCAATCAATAGCGGGACTTCAAGAGACCCAGTACTTC. It yields the protein CASSQSIAGLQETQYF.